This T cell receptor beta chain appears in the sequencing data of a study of Ad26.COV2.S vaccination and SARS-CoV-2 variants (dated by TCRdb to 2020 to 2022). The study in broad terms: TCRbeta repertoire sequencing served as the tool for gauging how specific and how broad the SARS-CoV-2-reactive T cell receptors were following Ad26.COV2.S vaccination. The TCR-sequenced set comprised around 30 samples: 19 Ad26.COV2.S vaccine recipients, 5 placebo recipients and 8 SARS-CoV-2 convalescent individuals.

Read against the paper, the sample's time point label means: individuals recovered from natural SARS-CoV-2 infection. General study outcomes and caveats: Vaccine and placebo recipients had comparable non-spike TCR breadth, which fits with the vaccine containing only spike. The authors noted that the TCR breadth and depth analyses may have underestimated total T cell responses. Substantial breadth of spike-specific CD8+ and CD4+ T cell responses was reported after vaccination. Higher spike-specific TCR breadth was observed in Ad26.COV2.S recipients than in placebo recipients (P = 0.0014).

For this clone: The antigen it recognizes is unknown. One base away there is no much larger clone; base qualities are not given.

The immunoSEQ Assay was used to sequence TCRbeta CDR3 regions. After extraction, genomic DNA underwent amplification by bias-controlled multiplex PCR, followed by high-throughput sequencing. As for the original processing: To quantify the absolute abundance of every unique TCRbeta CDR3 region, sequences were collapsed and filtered. T cell fraction was estimated by normalizing TCRbeta template counts to usable DNA, which was measured by amplifying reference genes present in all nucleated cells. Repertoire TCRs were annotated as SARS-CoV-2-specific by exact matching of V gene, CDR3 amino acid sequence and J gene to a known reactive TCR set. The reference SARS-CoV-2 TCR set came from MIRA and was filtered for enrichment in COVID-19-positive ImmuneCODE repertoires, removing public or cross-reactive TCRs. Based on the MIRA antigens, annotated TCRs were further analysed at the level of specific ORF or position within ORF. Breadth was defined as the number of annotated unique rearrangements divided by the total number of unique productive rearrangements, and depth was defined as the summed frequency of the annotated unique rearrangements. TCR breadth was compared between groups using two-sided Wilcoxon rank-sum tests. Not all clones reach the TCRdb copy of this immuneACCESS table, which keeps in-frame sequences only. Checked studies attribute under half of the gap to unresolved V genes and leave the rest unexplained. V, J and clone size are taken as reported in that table, and D and trimming were inferred from the DNA itself. The sample has about 97,000 clones on record, about 78% of them singletons. The top ten clones comprise roughly 17% of the sample.

V is shortened by 4 bases, J by 4 bases, and the region joining them spans 13 bases. Reading the germline V gene gives CDR1 LGHNA and CDR2 YSLEER. Spanning cysteine to phenylalanine, the CDR3 consists of 14 amino acids. Kept here is only the CDR3 DNA, which spans 42 bases and is read in frame from base 1. Sequencing used peripheral blood, obtained after recovery from COVID-19. The V gene is TRBV4-3 and the J gene is TRBJ1-1; the D gene assignment is ambiguous. The TCR sequence derives from a human donor who had recovered from COVID-19. The CDR3 corresponds to CASSPIIGSTEAFF. The nucleotide sequence is given as TGCGCCAGCAGCCCTATAATTGGGTCCACTGAAGCTTTCTTT.